Presented here are 23 T cell receptor beta chains from one specimen sequenced in a study of blood T cell repertoires in COVID-19. Method: immunoSEQ multiplex PCR; TCRdb's copy keeps in-frame clones and lacks some. Of roughly 200,000 clones in the sample, around 86% were seen once. The sample comprised PBMCs or T cells enriched from blood (not recorded which). Receptors originate from a man in his forties or fifties with acute COVID-19.

The chain combines TRBV18 with TRBJ1-5; possibly TRBD1 for D (5 bases). The V gene lost 8 bases and the J gene lost 0 bases, with 8 bases spanning the gap. CDR1 is KGHSH, CDR2 LQKENI, per germline. CDR3 length: 13 amino acids. The CDR3 nucleotides are TGTGCCAGCGCAGGGTATAGCAATCAGCCCCAGCATTTT. Protein sequence: CASAGYSNQPQHF.

The V call is TRBV20-1, the J call TRBJ2-7; 8 bases match TRBD2. Germline lookup yields CDR1 DFQATT and CDR2 SNEGSKA (reference sequence). There are 11 residues in the CDR3. V lost 5 bases to trimming and J lost 11 bases; unmatched junction nucleotides: 8. The CDR3 protein is CSAVSGGGKYF. In DNA form, the CDR3 reads TGCAGTGCTGTCTCAGGCGGGGGGAAGTACTTC.

V usage is TRBV19 and J usage is TRBJ2-1, with 10 bases that match TRBD1. This CDR3 spans 19 amino acids. Losses at the gene ends were 3 bases for V and 4 bases for J; bases not matched to a gene: 15. Germline CDR1 LNHDA, CDR2 SQIVND (reference sequence). Here the CDR3 reads CASSMAGQGGRTGYNEQFF. CDR3 nucleotides: TGTGCCAGTAGTATGGCCGGACAGGGGGGAAGGACTGGGTACAATGAGCAGTTCTTC.

In DNA, the CDR3 is TGTGCCAGCAGTTTAGAAGGGACTTCCTACGAGCAGTACTTC. Translation: CASSLEGTSYEQYF. V and J are TRBV28 and TRBJ2-7; D is possibly TRBD2 (6 bases). Germline V gives CDR1 MDHEN, CDR2 SYDVKM. The CDR3 runs to 14 residues. V was cut by 2 bases and J by 1 base, with 9 bases left in between.

The V gene is TRBV10-3, the J gene TRBJ1-1; no definite D call. The CDR3 runs to 12 residues. The germline CDR1 and CDR2 sequences are ENHRY and SYGVKD. The V and J ends lost 6 bases and 1 base respectively, with 6 bases between them. The CDR3 sequence is CAISRGNTEAFF. The DNA for the CDR3 is TGTGCCATCAGCCGGGGGAACACTGAAGCTTTCTTT.

This CDR3 reads CASSSPRGRNTGELFF. CDR3 in DNA: TGTGCCAGCAGCTCCCCCAGGGGGCGAAACACCGGGGAGCTGTTTTTT. The rearrangement joins TRBV13 to TRBJ2-2, with 8 bases matching TRBD1. The CDR3 is 16 amino acids. The ends lost 4 bases at V and 2 bases at J; junction bases unmatched: 6. Per the germline V gene, CDR1 is PRHDT and CDR2 is FYEKMQ (reference sequence).

This chain joins TRBV7-2 and TRBJ1-6; D is unresolved. Trimming took off 4 bases at V and 9 bases at J, with 13 bases between the two ends. The germline V gene has CDR1 SGHTA and CDR2 FQGNSA. This CDR3 has 14 residues. CDR3 residues: CASSSWAGSSPLHF. CDR3 sequence (DNA): TGTGCCAGCAGCTCTTGGGCCGGGAGTTCACCCCTCCACTTT.

The CDR3 loop is CASSRQGSGQETQYF. As DNA, the CDR3 is TGTGCCAGCTCACGACAGGGTTCTGGCCAAGAGACCCAGTACTTC. This rearrangement joins TRBV18 to TRBJ2-5; 7 bases line up with TRBD1. The CDR3 is 15 amino acids. Germline V lookup: CDR1 KGHSH, CDR2 LQKENI. V lost 4 bases and J lost 1; bases outside the gene matches: 6.

The chain is built from TRBV2 and TRBJ1-5, with D maybe TRBD1 (6 bases). V lost 8 bases and J 1 base, leaving 21 bases between the germline ends. Germline V gene sequence: CDR1 SNHLY, CDR2 FYNNEI. This CDR3 has 17 residues. The CDR3 loop reads CASLPGTQRGSNQPQHF. CDR3 coding DNA: TGTGCCAGCCTCCCTGGGACACAGCGTGGGAGCAATCAGCCCCAGCATTTT.

The chain links TRBV5-4 to TRBJ2-1; D may be TRBD2 (5 bases). This CDR3 is built from 14 residues. Germline V lookup: CDR1 SGHNT, CDR2 YYREEE (reference sequence). The V and J ends lost 3 bases and 4 bases respectively, with 11 bases between them. For the CDR3, the DNA is TGTGCCAGCAGCTGGCCGGGGAGATACAATGAGCAGTTCTTC. Its protein is CASSWPGRYNEQFF.

This clone was seen just once. This rearrangement joins TRBV6-5 to TRBJ1-5, with D uncertain. Trimming took 7 bases from V and 0 from J, leaving 10 bases between them. Germline assignment: CDR1 MNHEY and CDR2 SVGAGI. This CDR3 has 14 amino acids. In nucleotides, the CDR3 is TGTGCCAGCAATCCCTTATATAGCAATCAGCCCCAGCATTTT. Protein product: CASNPLYSNQPQHF.

The rearrangement uses TRBV9 and TRBJ1-6; no definite D call. In germline, CDR1 is SGDLS, CDR2 YYNGEE. V was clipped by 2 bases and J by 5 bases, with 8 bases between them. The CDR3 extends over 14 amino acids. CDR3 in amino acids: CASSVDINNSPLHF. CDR3 DNA sequence: TGTGCCAGCAGCGTCGACATCAATAATTCACCCCTCCACTTT.

This rearrangement joins TRBV24-1 to TRBJ2-1; 8 nucleotides line up with TRBD1. The CDR3 is made up of 13 amino acids. CDR1 and CDR2 from the germline V gene are KGHDR and SFDVKD. After removal of 6 bases from V and 6 bases from J, the junction contained 3 bases not matched to a gene. In nucleotides, the CDR3 is TGTGCCACCAGTTTGACAGGGGCCAATGAGCAGTTCTTC. Protein product: CATSLTGANEQFF.

The chain has TRBV6-6 and TRBJ2-7; 7 bases are shared with TRBD1. The V gene's germline CDR1 is MNHNY and CDR2 SVGAGI (reference sequence). This CDR3 has 15 amino acids. After removal of 3 bases from V and 5 bases from J, the junction contained 10 bases not matched to a gene. CDR3 bases: TGTGCCAGCAGTTATGGAATAGGGGGCAAGCACGAGCAGTACTTC. Its translation is CASSYGIGGKHEQYF.

This chain connects TRBV18 to TRBJ1-1; 9 positions agree with TRBD1. Germline values: CDR1 KGHSH, CDR2 LQKENI. The CDR3 spans 15 residues. The ends lost 3 bases at V and 5 bases at J; junction bases unmatched: 7. CDR3 DNA: TGTGCCAGCTCACCCCGGGGAGGGACAGGGACTGAAGCTTTCTTT. This gives the protein CASSPRGGTGTEAFF. Together with reference TRBV18 and TRBJ1-1, the CDR3 gives the full variable domain: NAGVMQNPRHLVRRRGQEARLRCSPMKGHSHVYWYRQLPEEGLKFMVYLQKENIIDESGMPKERFSAEFPKEGPSILRIQQVVRGDSAAYFCASSPRGGTGTEAFFGQGTRLTVV.

This clone came up many times. J is TRBJ1-1 and V is TRBV7-2; 7 nucleotides match TRBD1. J lost 1 base, V lost 10 bases, and 9 bases had no gene match. The CDR3 covers 14 residues. Germline CDR1 is SGHTA and CDR2 is FQGNSA. Here the CDR3 DNA reads TGTGCCACTACACTAGACAGGGCGAACACTGAAGCTTTCTTT. Its protein product is CATTLDRANTEAFF.

The V and J genes are TRBV28 and TRBJ1-5, with a tentative D call TRBD1 (5 bases). V was shortened by 5 bases and J by 4 bases, with 15 bases between the two germline ends. From germline, CDR1 is MDHEN and CDR2 SYDVKM. There are 15 residues in the CDR3. CDR3 protein: CASSTFQGWNQPQHF. CDR3 DNA: TGTGCCAGCAGTACCTTTCAGGGTTGGAATCAGCCCCAGCATTTT.

J is TRBJ1-5 and V is TRBV4-3, with D unresolved. From germline, CDR1 is LGHNA and CDR2 YSLEER. The V end was cut by 0 bases, the J end by 3 bases, with 12 bases between. This CDR3 spans 16 amino acids. The chain's CDR3 is CASSQDPQPYNQPQHF. CDR3 DNA sequence: TGCGCCAGCAGCCAAGATCCACAGCCTTACAATCAGCCCCAGCATTTT.

The chain carries TRBV30 and TRBJ1-6, with 8 bases aligning to TRBD1. The germline CDR1 and CDR2 sequences are GTSNPN and SVGIG (reference sequence). J lost 14 bases, V lost 7 bases, and 19 bases had no gene match. The CDR3 totals 15 residues. This CDR3 is CASYRGTGGDSALHF. The CDR3 DNA reads TGTGCCTCCTACAGGGGAACAGGGGGAGATTCGGCCCTCCACTTT.

This chain connects TRBV6-5 to TRBJ2-7; 7 bases match TRBD1. This CDR3 has 14 residues. CDR1 and CDR2 from the germline V gene are MNHEY and SVGAGI. The J segment lost 6 bases and the V segment lost 1 base, leaving 6 bases of the junction unmatched. CDR3 amino acids: CASSYLNRGGEQYF. CDR3 coding DNA: TGTGCCAGCAGTTACTTAAACAGGGGCGGCGAGCAGTACTTC.

The rearrangement joins TRBV12-3 or TRBV12-4 to TRBJ2-1, with TRBD1 as a possible D gene (5 bases). This CDR3 has 13 amino acids. Trimming stripped 3 bases from V and 7 bases from J, with 10 bases between. CDR3 sequence reads: CASSLGWTNEQFF. The CDR3 DNA follows: TGTGCCAGCAGTTTGGGGTGGACAAATGAGCAGTTCTTC.

The chain uses TRBV2 and TRBJ2-7, with 12 positions matching TRBD2. Germline CDR1 is SNHLY and CDR2 is FYNNEI. This CDR3 has 17 residues. The trim removed 5 bases at V and 3 bases at J, leaving 11 bases unmatched. CDR3 DNA sequence: TGTGCCAGCAGTCGTGGACTAGCGGGACATTATCGCTACGAGCAGTACTTC. Its translation: CASSRGLAGHYRYEQYF.

V usage is TRBV27 and J usage is TRBJ1-2, with a weak D call TRBD1 (6 bases). Between the trimmed V and J ends, which lost 4 bases and 4 bases, there was a span of 16 bases. The length of the CDR3 is 15 residues. Germline CDR1 is MNHEY and CDR2 is SMNVEV (reference sequence). The CDR3 DNA follows: TGTGCCAGCAGTTGGGGGCAACCTGAGGCCTATGGCTACACCTTC. The encoded protein is CASSWGQPEAYGYTF.